Listed here is a single T cell receptor (beta chain). The data were produced by immunoSEQ multiplex PCR, yet TCRdb's version contains in-frame clones alone and is incomplete. The table has approximately 270,000 clones, roughly 88% seen once; the top ten hold more than 9.5%. This entry comes from a study of blood T cell repertoires in COVID-19. In the study overall: Whether acute or convalescent, the COVID-19 samples came from the United States, Italy and Spain. Sources were T cells, B-cell-depleted T cells, or PBMCs; the material itself was cDNA or gDNA.

Germline V gene lookup returns CDR1 SGHVS and CDR2 FQNEAQ. CDR3 size: 15 residues. The V segment lost 5 bases and the J segment 6 bases; nucleotides outside the gene matches: 11. This TCR derives from a woman aged 70 to 79 with acute or convalescent COVID-19. The gene calls are TRBV7-8 and TRBJ1-2, with 8 bases matching TRBD1. The sequenced sample was peripheral blood. CDR3 DNA sequence: TGTGCCAGCAGCACCGTTCGGGACAGGCCCAATGGCTACACCTTC. Protein sequence: CASSTVRDRPNGYTF.